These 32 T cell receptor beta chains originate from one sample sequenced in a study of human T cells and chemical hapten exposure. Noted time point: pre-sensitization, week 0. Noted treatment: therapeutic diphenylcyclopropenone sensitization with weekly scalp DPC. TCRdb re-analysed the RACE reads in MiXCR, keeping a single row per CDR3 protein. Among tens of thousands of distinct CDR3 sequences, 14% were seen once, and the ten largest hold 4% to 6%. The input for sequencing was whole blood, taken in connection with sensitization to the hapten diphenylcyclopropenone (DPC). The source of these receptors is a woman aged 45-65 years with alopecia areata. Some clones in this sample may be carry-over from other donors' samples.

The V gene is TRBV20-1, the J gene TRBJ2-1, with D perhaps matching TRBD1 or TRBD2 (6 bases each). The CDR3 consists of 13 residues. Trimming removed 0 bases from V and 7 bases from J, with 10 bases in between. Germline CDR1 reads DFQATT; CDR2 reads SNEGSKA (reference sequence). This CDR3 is CSARDGGGNEQFF. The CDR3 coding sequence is TGCAGTGCTAGAGACGGGGGCGGGAATGAGCAGTTCTTC.

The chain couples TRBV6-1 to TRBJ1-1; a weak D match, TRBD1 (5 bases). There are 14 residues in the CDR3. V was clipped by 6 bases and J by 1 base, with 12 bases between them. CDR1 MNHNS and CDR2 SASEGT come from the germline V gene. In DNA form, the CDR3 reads TGTGCCAGCAGGATTTCGGGGGAGAACACTGAAGCTTTCTTT. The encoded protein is CASRISGENTEAFF.

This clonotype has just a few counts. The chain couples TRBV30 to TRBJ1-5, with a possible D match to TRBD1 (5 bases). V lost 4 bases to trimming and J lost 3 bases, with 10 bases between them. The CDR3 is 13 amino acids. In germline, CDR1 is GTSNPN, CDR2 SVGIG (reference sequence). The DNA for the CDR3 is TGTGCCTGGAATGAGGGGCCCAATCAGCCCCAGCATTTT. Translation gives CAWNEGPNQPQHF.

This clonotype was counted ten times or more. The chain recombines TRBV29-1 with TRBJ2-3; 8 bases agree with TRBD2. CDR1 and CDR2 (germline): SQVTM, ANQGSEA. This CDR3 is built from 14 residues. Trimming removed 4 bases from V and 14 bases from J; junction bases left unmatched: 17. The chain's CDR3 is CSVVDPLAGGFWYF. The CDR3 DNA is TGCAGCGTTGTGGATCCTCTAGCGGGTGGGTTCTGGTATTTT.

CDR3 DNA sequence: TGTGCCAGCAGCCTCCGGACAGGGGGCCCAGATACGCAGTATTTT. It specifies CASSLRTGGPDTQYF. The J gene is TRBJ2-3, the V gene TRBV7-8; 11 nucleotides line up with TRBD1. The CDR3 consists of 15 residues. V lost 5 bases and J lost 4; bases outside the gene matches: 5. In germline, CDR1 is SGHVS, CDR2 FQNEAQ.

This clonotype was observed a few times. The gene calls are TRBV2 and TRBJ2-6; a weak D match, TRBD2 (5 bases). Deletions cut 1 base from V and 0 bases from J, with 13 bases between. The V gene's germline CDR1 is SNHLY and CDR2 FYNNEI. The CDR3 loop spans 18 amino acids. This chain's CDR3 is CASSEVGRAGSGANVLTF. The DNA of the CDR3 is TGTGCCAGCAGTGAAGTAGGCCGGGCGGGCTCTGGGGCCAACGTCCTGACTTTC.

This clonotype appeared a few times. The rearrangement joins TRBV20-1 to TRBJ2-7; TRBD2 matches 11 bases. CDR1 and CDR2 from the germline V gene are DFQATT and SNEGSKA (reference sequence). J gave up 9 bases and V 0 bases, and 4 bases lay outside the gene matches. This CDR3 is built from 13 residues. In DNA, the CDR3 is TGCAGTGCTAGAGACCCCGGGACTAGCGGGCAGTACTTC. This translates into CSARDPGTSGQYF.

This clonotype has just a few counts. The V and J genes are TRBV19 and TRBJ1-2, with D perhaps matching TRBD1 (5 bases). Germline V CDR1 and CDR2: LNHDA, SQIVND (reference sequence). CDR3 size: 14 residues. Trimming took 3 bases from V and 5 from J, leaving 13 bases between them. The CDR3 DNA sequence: TGTGCCAGTAGTATCGAGAGGGACGAGTATGGCTACACCTTC. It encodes CASSIERDEYGYTF.

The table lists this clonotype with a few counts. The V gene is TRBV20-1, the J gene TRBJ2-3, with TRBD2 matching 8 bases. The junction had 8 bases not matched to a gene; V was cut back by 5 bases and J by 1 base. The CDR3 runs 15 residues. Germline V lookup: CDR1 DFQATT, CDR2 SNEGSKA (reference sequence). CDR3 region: CSAPAGAGGTDTQYF. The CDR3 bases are TGCAGTGCTCCAGCGGGGGCGGGGGGCACAGATACGCAGTATTTT.

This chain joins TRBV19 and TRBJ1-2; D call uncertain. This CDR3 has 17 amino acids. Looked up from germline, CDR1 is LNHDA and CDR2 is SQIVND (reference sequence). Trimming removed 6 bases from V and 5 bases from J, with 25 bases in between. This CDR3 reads CASRGSIGNSNDYGYTF. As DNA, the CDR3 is TGTGCCAGTAGGGGAAGTATCGGAAACAGCAACGATTATGGCTACACCTTC.

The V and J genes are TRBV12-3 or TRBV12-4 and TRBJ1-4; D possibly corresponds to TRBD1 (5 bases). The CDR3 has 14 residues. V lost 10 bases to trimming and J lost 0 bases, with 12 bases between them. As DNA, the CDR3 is TGTGCCACCCGAGCGGGGGCAACTAATGAAAAACTGTTTTTT. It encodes CATRAGATNEKLFF.

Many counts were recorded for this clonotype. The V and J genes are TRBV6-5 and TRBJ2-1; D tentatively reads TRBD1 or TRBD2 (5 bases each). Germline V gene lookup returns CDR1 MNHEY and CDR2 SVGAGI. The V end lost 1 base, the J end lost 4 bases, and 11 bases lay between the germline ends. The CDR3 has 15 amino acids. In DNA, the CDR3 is TGTGCCAGCAGTTACTTGGGGGAGTCTTACAATGAGCAGTTCTTC. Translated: CASSYLGESYNEQFF.

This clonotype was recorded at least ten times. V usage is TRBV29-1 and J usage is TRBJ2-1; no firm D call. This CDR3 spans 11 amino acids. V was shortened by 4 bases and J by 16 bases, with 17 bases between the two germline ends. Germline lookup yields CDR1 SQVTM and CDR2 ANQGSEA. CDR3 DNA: TGCAGCGTTGTTTTAGCCGATCTGCAATTCTTC. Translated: CSVVLADLQFF.

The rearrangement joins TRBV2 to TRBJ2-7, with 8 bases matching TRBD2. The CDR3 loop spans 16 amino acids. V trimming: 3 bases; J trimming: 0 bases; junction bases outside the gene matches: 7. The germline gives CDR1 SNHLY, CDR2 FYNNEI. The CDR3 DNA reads TGTGCCAGCAGTGACGCAATAGCGGGAAGCTCCTACGAGCAGTACTTC. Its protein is CASSDAIAGSSYEQYF. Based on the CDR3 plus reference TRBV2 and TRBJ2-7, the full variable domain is EPEVTQTPSHQVTQMGQEVILRCVPISNHLYFYWYRQILGQKVEFLVSFYNNEISEKSEIFDDQFSVERPDGSNFTLKIRSTKLEDSAMYFCASSDAIAGSSYEQYFGPGTRLTVT.

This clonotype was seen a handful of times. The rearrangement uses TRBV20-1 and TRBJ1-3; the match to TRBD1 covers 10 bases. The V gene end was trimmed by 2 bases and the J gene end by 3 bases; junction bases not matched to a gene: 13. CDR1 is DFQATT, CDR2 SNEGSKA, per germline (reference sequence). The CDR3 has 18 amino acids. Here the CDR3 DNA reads TGCAGTGCTAGATTCTTGGTGGGGGACAGGGGAAGTGGAAACACCATATATTTT. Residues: CSARFLVGDRGSGNTIYF.

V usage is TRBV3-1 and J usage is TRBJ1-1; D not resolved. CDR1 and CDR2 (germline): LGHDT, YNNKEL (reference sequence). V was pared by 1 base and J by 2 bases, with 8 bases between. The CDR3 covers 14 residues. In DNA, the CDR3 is TGTGCCAGCAGCCAAGGAAGGGCTAACACTGAAGCTTTCTTT. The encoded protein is CASSQGRANTEAFF.

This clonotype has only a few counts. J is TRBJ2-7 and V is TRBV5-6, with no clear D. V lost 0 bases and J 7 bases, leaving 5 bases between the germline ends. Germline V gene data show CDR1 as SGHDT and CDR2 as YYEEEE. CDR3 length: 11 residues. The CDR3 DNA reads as TGTGCCAGCAGCTTGGACGAGGAGCAGTACTTC. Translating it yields CASSLDEEQYF.

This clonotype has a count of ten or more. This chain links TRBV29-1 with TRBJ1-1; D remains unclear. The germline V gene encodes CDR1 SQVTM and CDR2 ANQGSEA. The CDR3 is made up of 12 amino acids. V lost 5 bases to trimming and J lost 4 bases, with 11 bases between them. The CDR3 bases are TGCAGCGTTAGGCTCCCGGGCACTGAAGCTTTCTTT. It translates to CSVRLPGTEAFF.

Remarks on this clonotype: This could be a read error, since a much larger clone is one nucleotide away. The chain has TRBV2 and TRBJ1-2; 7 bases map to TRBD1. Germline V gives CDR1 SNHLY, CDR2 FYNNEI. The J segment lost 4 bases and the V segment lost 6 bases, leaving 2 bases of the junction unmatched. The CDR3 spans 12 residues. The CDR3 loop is CASSRTGYGYTF. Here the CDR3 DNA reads TGTGCCAGCAGCCGGACAGGCTATGGCTACACCTTC.

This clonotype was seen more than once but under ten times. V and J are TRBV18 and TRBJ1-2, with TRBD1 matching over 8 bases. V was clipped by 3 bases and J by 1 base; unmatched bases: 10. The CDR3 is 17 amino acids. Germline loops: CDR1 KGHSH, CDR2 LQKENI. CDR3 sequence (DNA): TGTGCCAGCTCACCTTTACAGGGGGTGAATTTTAACTATGGCTACACCTTC. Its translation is CASSPLQGVNFNYGYTF. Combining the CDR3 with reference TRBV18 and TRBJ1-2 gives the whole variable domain NAGVMQNPRHLVRRRGQEARLRCSPMKGHSHVYWYRQLPEEGLKFMVYLQKENIIDESGMPKERFSAEFPKEGPSILRIQQVVRGDSAAYFCASSPLQGVNFNYGYTFGSGTRLTVV.

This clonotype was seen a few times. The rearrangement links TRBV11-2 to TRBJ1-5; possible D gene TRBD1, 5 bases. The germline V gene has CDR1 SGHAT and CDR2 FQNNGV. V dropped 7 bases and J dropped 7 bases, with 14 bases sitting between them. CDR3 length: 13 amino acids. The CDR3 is CASTRDGRQPQHF. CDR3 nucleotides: TGTGCCAGCACCCGGGACGGGAGACAGCCCCAGCATTTT.

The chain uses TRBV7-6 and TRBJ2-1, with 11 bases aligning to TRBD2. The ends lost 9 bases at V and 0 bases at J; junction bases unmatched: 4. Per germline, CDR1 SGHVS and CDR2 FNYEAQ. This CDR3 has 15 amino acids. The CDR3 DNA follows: TGTGCCAGGAGCACTAGCGGGAGCTCCTACAATGAGCAGTTCTTC. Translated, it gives CARSTSGSSYNEQFF.

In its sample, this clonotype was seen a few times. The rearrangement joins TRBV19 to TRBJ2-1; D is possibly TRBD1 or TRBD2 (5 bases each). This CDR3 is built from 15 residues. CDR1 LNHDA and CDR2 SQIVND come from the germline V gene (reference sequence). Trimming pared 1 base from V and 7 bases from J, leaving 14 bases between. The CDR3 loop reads CASSIGTGTTNEQFF. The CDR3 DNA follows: TGTGCCAGTAGTATAGGCACCGGGACGACGAATGAGCAGTTCTTC. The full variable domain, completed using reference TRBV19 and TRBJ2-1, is DGGITQSPKYLFRKEGQNVTLSCEQNLNHDAMYWYRQDPGQGLRLIYYSQIVNDFQKGDIAEGYSVSREKKESFPLTVTSAQKNPTAFYLCASSIGTGTTNEQFFGPGTRLTVL.

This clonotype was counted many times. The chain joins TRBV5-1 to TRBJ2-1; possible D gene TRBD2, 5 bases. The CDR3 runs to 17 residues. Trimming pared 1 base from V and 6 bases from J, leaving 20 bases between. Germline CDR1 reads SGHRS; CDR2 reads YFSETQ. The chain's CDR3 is CASSLNSGSHGVNEQFF. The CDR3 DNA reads TGCGCCAGCAGCTTGAACTCCGGCTCCCACGGGGTCAATGAGCAGTTCTTC.

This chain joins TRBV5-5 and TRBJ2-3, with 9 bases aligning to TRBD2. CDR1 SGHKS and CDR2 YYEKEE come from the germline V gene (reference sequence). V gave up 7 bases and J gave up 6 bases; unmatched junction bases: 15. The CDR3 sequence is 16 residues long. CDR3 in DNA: TGTGCCAGCGCCCCGGCGGGAGGGCCTTTAGTCGATACGCAGTATTTT. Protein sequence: CASAPAGGPLVDTQYF.

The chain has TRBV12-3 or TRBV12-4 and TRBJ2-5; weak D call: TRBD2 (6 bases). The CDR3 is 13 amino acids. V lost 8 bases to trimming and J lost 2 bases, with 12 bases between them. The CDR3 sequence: CASSRRDQETQYF. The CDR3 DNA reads TGTGCCAGCTCCCGGAGGGATCAAGAGACCCAGTACTTC.

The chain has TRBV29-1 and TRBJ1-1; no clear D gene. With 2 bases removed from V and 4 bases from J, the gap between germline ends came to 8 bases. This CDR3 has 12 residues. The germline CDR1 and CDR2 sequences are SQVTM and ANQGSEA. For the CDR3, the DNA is TGCAGCGTTGAACTTGCGGGCACTGAAGCTTTCTTT. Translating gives CSVELAGTEAFF.

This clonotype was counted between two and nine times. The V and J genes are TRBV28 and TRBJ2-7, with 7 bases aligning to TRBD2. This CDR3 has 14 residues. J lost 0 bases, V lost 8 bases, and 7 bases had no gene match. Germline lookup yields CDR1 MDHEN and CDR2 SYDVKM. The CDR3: CASGRLADSYEQYF. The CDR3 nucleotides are TGTGCCAGCGGCAGACTAGCAGACTCCTACGAGCAGTACTTC.

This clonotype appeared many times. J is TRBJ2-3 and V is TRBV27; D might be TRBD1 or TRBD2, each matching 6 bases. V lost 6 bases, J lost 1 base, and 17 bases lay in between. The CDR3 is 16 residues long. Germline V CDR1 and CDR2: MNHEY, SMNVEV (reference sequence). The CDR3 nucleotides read TGTGCCAGCAGCTTGGTACAGGGAGGAGGCACAGATACGCAGTATTTT. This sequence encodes CASSLVQGGGTDTQYF.

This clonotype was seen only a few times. The CDR3 sequence: CATLSTGVSGANVLTF. CDR3 bases: TGTGCCACTCTCTCGACCGGCGTTTCTGGGGCCAACGTCCTGACTTTC. V is TRBV11-2 and J is TRBJ2-6, with D uncertain. This CDR3 is 16 amino acids long. CDR1 and CDR2 from the germline V gene are SGHAT and FQNNGV. Trimming removed 10 bases at V and 1 base at J, with 17 bases between.

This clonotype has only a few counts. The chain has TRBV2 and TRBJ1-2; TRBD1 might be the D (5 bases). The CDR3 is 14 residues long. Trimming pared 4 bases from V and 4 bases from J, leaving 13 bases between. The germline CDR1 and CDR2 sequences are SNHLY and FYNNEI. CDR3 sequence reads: CASSVQGTSYGYTF. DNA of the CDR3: TGTGCCAGCAGTGTTCAAGGGACCAGCTATGGCTACACCTTC.

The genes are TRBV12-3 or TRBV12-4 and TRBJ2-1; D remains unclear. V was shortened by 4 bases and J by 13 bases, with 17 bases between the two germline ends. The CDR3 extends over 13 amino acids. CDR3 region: CASSSLARDAQFF. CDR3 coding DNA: TGTGCCAGCAGTTCGCTCGCGCGAGACGCTCAGTTCTTC.